A single sample is the source of the 13 T cell receptor beta chains below, sequenced in a study of CD8+CD57+ T cells in acquired aplastic anemia. The TCR beta profiling, which covered VDJ combination and CDR3 sequence, was carried out using genomic DNA as the template. TCRdb ran MiXCR on the reads and lists one entry per CDR3 protein. The data show 150,000 or so distinct CDR3 sequences, 47% seen once. For sequencing, patients were chosen who had shown expansion of CD8+CD57+ cells by flow cytometry. The sequenced material came from sorted CD4+, CD8+, or CD8+CD57+ T cells (not recorded which) from PBMCs. The receptors were sampled from a human donor with aplastic anemia.

The rearrangement uses TRBV15 and TRBJ2-7, with 12 positions matching TRBD2. Germline CDR1 LNHNV, CDR2 YYDKDF (reference sequence). CDR3 length: 15 residues. J lost 7 bases, V lost 4 bases, and 8 bases had no gene match. CDR3 region: CATSTLAGGPNEQYF. Here the CDR3 DNA reads TGTGCCACCAGCACTCTAGCGGGGGGGCCGAATGAGCAGTACTTC.

Many counts were recorded for this clonotype. J is TRBJ2-1 and V is TRBV9; weak D call: TRBD1 (6 bases). CDR1 is SGDLS and CDR2 is YYNGEE in the germline V gene. This CDR3 is 15 amino acids long. V lost 1 base and J lost 5, with 13 bases in between. CDR3: CASSVFGTNDNEQFF. In DNA, the CDR3 is TGTGCCAGCAGCGTATTCGGGACAAACGACAATGAGCAGTTCTTC.

The chain has TRBV7-8 and TRBJ1-2; maybe TRBD1 (5 bases). The CDR3 loop spans 17 amino acids. Trimming left V 5 bases short and J 0 bases short, with 19 bases between. Germline CDR1 reads SGHVS; CDR2 reads FQNEAQ. CDR3 sequence reads: CASSLLAGQGPNYGYTF. The CDR3 nucleotides read TGTGCCAGCAGCCTTCTAGCGGGGCAGGGACCTAACTATGGCTACACCTTC.

This rearrangement joins TRBV7-2 to TRBJ1-2; possible D gene TRBD1, 6 bases. Germline V gene sequence: CDR1 SGHTA, CDR2 FQGNSA. The CDR3 runs 11 residues. V shed 5 bases and J shed 12 bases, with 13 bases lying between them. The CDR3 loop is CASSRGRGNTF. For the CDR3, the DNA is TGTGCCAGCAGCCGGGGGCGTGGAAACACCTTC.

V usage is TRBV24-1 and J usage is TRBJ2-7; unclear D gene. Germline CDR1 reads KGHDR; CDR2 reads SFDVKD. Between the trimmed V and J ends, which lost 7 bases and 2 bases, there was a span of 8 bases. The CDR3 runs to 12 residues. In DNA, the CDR3 is TGTGCCACCAGCCACGGAACCTACGAGCAGTACTTC. This translates into CATSHGTYEQYF.

This sequence joins TRBV20-1 and TRBJ2-7, with D tentatively TRBD2 (6 bases). This CDR3 spans 14 amino acids. Trimming pared 8 bases from V and 3 bases from J, leaving 20 bases between. Germline-derived CDR1 and CDR2 are DFQATT and SNEGSKA (reference sequence). The CDR3 here is CSLHGGKNRYEQYF. CDR3 sequence (DNA): TGCAGTCTACATGGCGGGAAAAATCGCTACGAGCAGTACTTC.

The V gene is TRBV9, the J gene TRBJ2-1, with 11 nucleotides matching TRBD2. This CDR3 region has 16 residues. Germline V CDR1 and CDR2: SGDLS, YYNGEE. Trimming took 4 bases from V and 3 from J; bases not matched to a gene: 6. Written as DNA, the CDR3 is TGTGCCAGCAGCATAGGGACTAGCGGTTTCTACAATGAGCAGTTCTTC. As protein: CASSIGTSGFYNEQFF.

V gene TRBV2 combines with J gene TRBJ1-2; D unresolved. V was clipped by 3 bases and J by 8 bases, with 10 bases between them. The CDR3 covers 12 residues. The germline CDR1 and CDR2 sequences are SNHLY and FYNNEI. The CDR3 nucleotides read TGTGCCAGCAGTGAGGGAGGCCTCGGCTACACCTTC. It encodes CASSEGGLGYTF.

With regard to this clonotype: A much more abundant neighbour one base away suggests this may be a read error. This chain links TRBV6-1 with TRBJ1-1, with D possibly being TRBD1 (5 bases). Germline V CDR1 and CDR2: MNHNS, SASEGT. V lost 4 bases and J 3 bases, leaving 15 bases between the germline ends. The CDR3 loop spans 15 amino acids. This CDR3 reads CASSALGGTDTEAFF. The CDR3, as DNA: TGTGCCAGCAGTGCCCTGGGAGGGACGGACACTGAAGCTTTCTTT.

The J gene is TRBJ2-5, the V gene TRBV7-7; the match to TRBD1 covers 8 bases. Unmatched junction bases numbered 4, after V lost 5 bases and J lost 2 bases. The germline V gene has CDR1 SSHAT and CDR2 FNYEAQ (reference sequence). This CDR3 contains 14 residues. CDR3 in DNA: TGTGCCAGCAGCCCCCACAGGGGGCAAGAGACCCAGTACTTC. Translated: CASSPHRGQETQYF.

The chain links TRBV10-2 to TRBJ2-2; D is ambiguous. Germline assignment: CDR1 WSHSY and CDR2 SAAADI. This CDR3 is 15 amino acids long. The V end was cut by 0 bases, the J end by 3 bases, with 8 bases between. The CDR3 protein is CASSESSLYTGELFF. The CDR3 DNA sequence: TGCGCCAGCAGTGAGTCATCCCTGTACACCGGGGAGCTGTTTTTT.

CDR3 coding DNA: TGTGCCAGTAGGCCGCTAGCTGCAGATACGCAGTATTTT. As protein: CASRPLAADTQYF. The chain recombines TRBV19 with TRBJ2-3; TRBD2 is a possible D gene (5 bases). The germline CDR1 and CDR2 sequences are LNHDA and SQIVND (reference sequence). CDR3 length equals 13 residues. Trimming stripped 6 bases from V and 4 bases from J, with 11 bases between.

Note on this clonotype: This may arise from a read error, as a much more abundant clone is one base away. It is likely a read error, because the conserved phenylalanine at the end of the CDR3 is missing. This chain uses TRBV28 with TRBJ2-7; 9 nucleotides align to TRBD2. CDR1 is MDHEN and CDR2 is SYDVKM in the germline V gene. The CDR3 loop spans 15 amino acids. V trimming: 6 bases; J trimming: 2 bases; junction bases outside the gene matches: 8. This CDR3 is CASRGETSGTYEQYL. The CDR3 DNA sequence: TGTGCCAGCAGGGGGGAGACTAGCGGCACCTACGAGCAGTACCTC.